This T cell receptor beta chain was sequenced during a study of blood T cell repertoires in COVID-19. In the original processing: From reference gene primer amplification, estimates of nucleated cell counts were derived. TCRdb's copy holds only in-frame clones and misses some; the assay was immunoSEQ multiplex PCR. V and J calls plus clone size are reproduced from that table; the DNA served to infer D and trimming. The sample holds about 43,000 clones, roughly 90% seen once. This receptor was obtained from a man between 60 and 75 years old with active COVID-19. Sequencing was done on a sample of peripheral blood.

The CDR3 here is CASSSGQTYEQYF. The CDR3 DNA follows: TGTGCCAGCAGTTCCGGACAGACCTACGAGCAGTACTTC. V is TRBV28 and J is TRBJ2-7, with a tentative D call TRBD1 (6 bases). CDR1 and CDR2 from the germline V gene are MDHEN and SYDVKM. V lost 4 bases to trimming and J lost 2 bases, with 9 bases between them. The CDR3 is 13 residues long.